The 12 T cell receptor beta chains below come from one sample, sequenced in a study of T cells after yellow fever vaccination. Each CDR3 protein gets one entry after TCRdb re-called the 5' RACE reads with MiXCR. This sample yields tens of thousands of distinct CDR3 sequences, of which over 6% are seen a single time; about 40% belongs to the top ten. The sequencing used CD8+ T cells sorted from PBMCs, collected roughly 45 days after the first yellow fever vaccination. These receptors were taken from a man aged 18 to 30 who received the YFV17D yellow fever vaccine.

In this sample, this clonotype turned up a few times. V is TRBV4-3 and J is TRBJ1-2; D perhaps matches TRBD1 (6 bases). This CDR3 contains 14 residues. The germline V gene encodes CDR1 LGHNA and CDR2 YSLEER. V was cut by 8 bases and J by 7 bases, with 20 bases left in between. This CDR3 is CASGLQGGASGYTF. Here the CDR3 DNA reads TGCGCCAGCGGCTTACAGGGCGGGGCCTCTGGCTACACCTTC.

This clonotype came up many times. This rearrangement joins TRBV3-1 to TRBJ2-7, with TRBD1 matching over 10 bases. The length of the CDR3 is 16 residues. V trimming: 4 bases; J trimming: 2 bases; junction bases outside the gene matches: 8. Germline CDR1 LGHDT, CDR2 YNNKEL (reference sequence). CDR3 amino acids: CASSPPRGTGAYEQYF. As DNA, the CDR3 is TGTGCCAGCAGCCCCCCCCGAGGGACAGGGGCCTACGAGCAGTACTTC.

This clonotype was recorded at least ten times. The chain carries TRBV11-2 and TRBJ2-3; D not certain. The CDR3 sequence is 15 residues long. Germline assignment: CDR1 SGHAT and CDR2 FQNNGV. Trimming removed 1 base from V and 4 bases from J, with 12 bases in between. The chain's CDR3 is CASSLGPINADTQYF. CDR3 nucleotide sequence: TGTGCCAGCAGCTTAGGACCCATTAACGCAGATACGCAGTATTTT.

At least ten counts were recorded for this clonotype. CDR3 coding DNA: TGTGCCAGCAGAAGGTGGCGGGGGACCACAGATACGCAGTATTTT. Amino acid sequence: CASRRWRGTTDTQYF. The genes are TRBV11-2 and TRBJ2-3, with 7 bases identical to TRBD2. This CDR3 comprises 15 residues. V gave up 6 bases and J gave up 2 bases; unmatched junction bases: 8. CDR1 is SGHAT, CDR2 FQNNGV, per germline.

This clonotype was counted at least ten times. The chain joins TRBV15 to TRBJ2-1; tentative D call: TRBD1 (5 bases). Germline assignment: CDR1 LNHNV and CDR2 YYDKDF (reference sequence). This CDR3 contains 16 residues. Deletions cut 5 bases from V and 0 bases from J, with 14 bases between. The CDR3 here is CATSSRQTGSYNEQFF. The CDR3 DNA reads as TGTGCCACCAGCTCACGACAGACGGGCTCCTACAATGAGCAGTTCTTC.

This clonotype was recorded many times. V is TRBV5-1 and J is TRBJ2-1; 8 nucleotides agree with TRBD1. V shed 2 bases and J 8 bases; nucleotides not matched to a gene: 6. Germline CDR1 reads SGHRS; CDR2 reads YFSETQ. The CDR3 has 14 residues. CDR3 region: CASSFGQGAYEQFF. The CDR3 region has the DNA TGCGCCAGCAGCTTCGGGCAGGGGGCCTATGAGCAGTTCTTC. Variable domain in full (rest from reference TRBV5-1 and TRBJ2-1): KAGVTQTPRYLIKTRGQQVTLSCSPISGHRSVSWYQQTPGQGLQFLFEYFSETQRNKGNFPGRFSGRQFSNSRSEMNVSTLELGDSALYLCASSFGQGAYEQFFGPGTRLTVL.

In this sample, this clonotype turned up many times. V and J are TRBV2 and TRBJ2-1, with 10 bases fitting TRBD2. This CDR3 has 18 amino acids. V gave up 6 bases and J gave up 1 base; unmatched junction bases: 12. Germline V CDR1 and CDR2: SNHLY, FYNNEI. DNA of the CDR3: TGTGCCAGCAGCCAACTAACTAGCGGGGTAGGGTCCTACAATGAGCAGTTCTTC. As protein: CASSQLTSGVGSYNEQFF.

This clonotype was picked up many times. The V and J genes are TRBV7-9 and TRBJ1-2, with 7 positions matching TRBD1. CDR3 length equals 13 residues. CDR1 and CDR2 (germline): SEHNR, FQNEAQ (reference sequence). The V and J ends lost 1 base and 8 bases, in that order; junction bases with no gene match: 4. CDR3 sequence reads: CASSLDTGVGYTF. The CDR3 bases are TGTGCCAGCAGCTTAGACACAGGGGTCGGCTACACCTTC.

The CDR3 region has the DNA TGCGCCAGCAGCCAGTCTTACAGAGCAGACCAGAACACCGGGGAGCTGTTTTTT. It translates to CASSQSYRADQNTGELFF. The J gene is TRBJ2-2, the V gene TRBV4-3; D is unclear. The CDR3 runs to 18 residues. V lost 3 bases and J lost 1, with 18 bases in between. Germline assignment: CDR1 LGHNA and CDR2 YSLEER.

This clonotype was seen more than once but under ten times. V gene TRBV5-5 combines with J gene TRBJ2-1; D not resolved. CDR1 is SGHKS and CDR2 is YYEKEE in the germline V gene (reference sequence). CDR3 length: 14 residues. V shed 1 base and J shed 4 bases, with 9 bases lying between them. CDR3 sequence: CASSLSRNYNEQFF. As DNA, the CDR3 is TGTGCCAGCAGCTTGTCCAGAAATTACAATGAGCAGTTCTTC.

In its sample, this clonotype was seen many times. The chain couples TRBV6-5 to TRBJ2-7; D gene unclear. CDR1 is MNHEY and CDR2 is SVGAGI in the germline V gene. This CDR3 is 13 amino acids long. The V and J ends lost 3 bases and 5 bases respectively, with 11 bases between them. CDR3 bases: TGTGCCAGCAGTTATAGCCCCGCCCACGAGCAGTACGTC. This encodes CASSYSPAHEQYV.

The J gene is TRBJ2-7, the V gene TRBV5-1, with D tentatively TRBD2 (6 bases). This CDR3 has 13 residues. Germline CDR1 and CDR2: SGHRS and YFSETQ. V dropped 2 bases and J dropped 1 base, with 7 bases sitting between them. The CDR3 loop is CASSFGTSYEQYF. CDR3 DNA sequence: TGCGCCAGCAGCTTCGGGACTTCCTACGAGCAGTACTTC.